These 20 T cell receptor beta chains originate from one sample sequenced in a study of beta chain features in type 1 diabetes. These receptors have no identified antigens. Findings and limits, study-wide: TCRB CDR3s from Type 1 diabetes patients were moderately but significantly shorter in all four CD4+ subsets.

What was sequenced were expressed TCRB transcripts, since all of the isolated RNA had been reverse transcribed. Sequenced by immunoSEQ multiplex PCR; TCRdb stores in-frame clones only, minus some. The table includes under 300,000 clones, more than 11% detected once. Sequenced: naive CD4+ T cells from blood. These receptor sequences come from a man aged 25-45 years with type 1 diabetes.

This clone has more than one count but fewer than ten. CDR3 sequence: CASRSSTDTQYF. DNA for the CDR3: TGTGCCAGCCGGTCTAGCACAGATACGCAGTATTTT. The V call is TRBV6-5, the J call TRBJ2-3; D gene uncertain. The V gene lost 8 bases and the J gene lost 0 bases, with 6 bases spanning the gap. Germline values: CDR1 MNHEY, CDR2 SVGAGI. The CDR3 extends over 12 amino acids.

J is TRBJ1-5 and V is TRBV27; D gene ambiguous. Per the germline V gene, CDR1 is MNHEY and CDR2 is SMNVEV (reference sequence). The germline V and J ends were trimmed by 6 bases and 7 bases, with 16 bases remaining between them. The CDR3 is 14 residues long. The CDR3 reads CASRPITTNQPQHF. In DNA, the CDR3 is TGTGCCAGCAGGCCGATAACTACCAACCAGCCCCAGCATTTT.

This clone has just a few counts. The rearrangement joins TRBV9 to TRBJ2-7; D is unresolved. This CDR3 region has 15 residues. In germline, CDR1 is SGDLS, CDR2 YYNGEE. The V end lost 0 bases, the J end lost 0 bases, and 10 bases lay between the germline ends. The chain's CDR3 is CASSVDSTSSYEQYF. The CDR3 DNA is TGTGCCAGCAGCGTAGATTCTACGAGCTCCTACGAGCAGTACTTC.

This clone was counted between two and nine times. This chain uses TRBV7-9 with TRBJ2-6; possible D gene TRBD2, 6 bases. Germline CDR1 and CDR2: SEHNR and FQNEAQ (reference sequence). The CDR3 has 16 residues. CDR3 amino acids: CSPAGRLSGRANVLTF. Here the CDR3 DNA reads TGTTCCCCGGCGGGGCGGCTCTCTGGGCGGGCCAACGTCCTGACTTTC.

This clone was counted only a few times. The chain carries TRBV5-1 and TRBJ1-1, with D possibly matching TRBD1 (6 bases). CDR3 length: 13 residues. Per the germline V gene, CDR1 is SGHRS and CDR2 is YFSETQ. The V end lost 4 bases, the J end lost 8 bases, and 15 bases lay between the germline ends. The CDR3 spells CASSPGWGQEAFF. The CDR3 DNA follows: TGCGCCAGCAGCCCCGGGTGGGGGCAGGAAGCTTTCTTT.

The rearrangement links TRBV7-2 to TRBJ2-1; 10 nucleotides agree with TRBD2. Germline V gene sequence: CDR1 SGHTA, CDR2 FQGNSA. CDR3 length: 15 residues. The trim removed 5 bases at V and 5 bases at J, leaving 6 bases unmatched. In DNA, the CDR3 is TGTGCCAGCAGCCATAGCGGGGGGACCCACAATGAGCAGTTCTTC. The encoded protein is CASSHSGGTHNEQFF. Full variable domain (rest looked up from reference TRBV7-2 and TRBJ2-1): GAGVSQSPSNKVTEKGKDVELRCDPISGHTALYWYRQSLGQGLEFLIYFQGNSAPDKSGLPSDRFSAERTGGSVSTLTIQRTQQEDSAVYLCASSHSGGTHNEQFFGPGTRLTVL.

The chain employs TRBV9 and TRBJ2-3; D is unresolved. V lost 4 bases and J lost 11, with 14 bases in between. CDR1 is SGDLS and CDR2 is YYNGEE in the germline V gene. CDR3 length: 12 amino acids. CDR3 loop: CASSSPSSGQYF. The CDR3 DNA follows: TGTGCCAGCAGCTCCCCCTCCTCGGGGCAGTATTTT.

This clone was detected only a few times. Distinct nucleotide sequences in the sample also encode this CDR3. The CDR3 DNA reads as TGTGCCACCAGCAGAGACGGGAGCTCCTACGAGCAGTACTTC. As protein: CATSRDGSSYEQYF. The chain links TRBV15 to TRBJ2-7, with D maybe TRBD2 (6 bases). CDR1 is LNHNV, CDR2 YYDKDF, per germline (reference sequence). The CDR3 runs to 14 residues. The V end lost 0 bases, the J end lost 0 bases, and 6 bases lay between the germline ends.

This clone has a handful of counts. The sample holds other DNA sequences that translate to the same CDR3. The genes are TRBV18 and TRBJ2-7; D perhaps matches TRBD1 (6 bases). Trimming removed 4 bases at V and 1 base at J, with 11 bases between. There are 14 residues in the CDR3. The V gene's germline CDR1 is KGHSH and CDR2 LQKENI. CDR3 region: CASSLGTLSYEQYF. CDR3 coding DNA: TGTGCCAGCTCACTTGGGACACTTTCCTACGAGCAGTACTTC.

This chain links TRBV10-3 with TRBJ2-7, with TRBD1 matching 9 bases. Losses at the gene ends were 7 bases for V and 5 bases for J; bases not matched to a gene: 6. From germline, CDR1 is ENHRY and CDR2 SYGVKD. CDR3 length: 13 amino acids. CDR3 protein: CAITGTGIDEQYF. CDR3 nucleotide sequence: TGTGCCATCACCGGGACAGGGATTGACGAGCAGTACTTC.

The sample holds a few counts of this clone. The chain is built from TRBV2 and TRBJ2-5; weak D call: TRBD1 (6 bases). This CDR3 region has 12 residues. In germline, CDR1 is SNHLY, CDR2 FYNNEI. V was pared by 6 bases and J by 4 bases, with 9 bases between. The chain's CDR3 is CASRPQGETQYF. DNA for the CDR3: TGTGCCAGCAGACCACAGGGAGAGACCCAGTACTTC.

This clone was detected a few times. The V gene is TRBV25-1, the J gene TRBJ2-3, with TRBD2 matching 13 bases. J was trimmed by 3 bases and V by 1 base; bases with no gene match: 7. This CDR3 region has 18 residues. Looked up from germline, CDR1 is MGHDK and CDR2 is SYGVNS. CDR3 sequence reads: CASSEWRLAGGTTDTQYF. The CDR3 DNA sequence: TGTGCCAGCAGTGAATGGAGACTAGCGGGAGGAACAACAGATACGCAGTATTTT.

The CDR3 here is CASGSLPPPRGSYNEQFF. The CDR3 DNA is TGTGCTAGTGGTTCACTGCCCCCTCCTAGGGGATCCTACAATGAGCAGTTCTTC. The rearrangement joins TRBV12-5 to TRBJ2-1; tentative D call: TRBD1 (5 bases). Looked up from germline, CDR1 is LGHNT and CDR2 is FRNRAP. V was shortened by 4 bases and J by 1 base, with 20 bases between the two germline ends. The length of the CDR3 is 18 residues.

This sequence joins TRBV7-9 and TRBJ1-2, with TRBD1 matching 9 bases. J gave up 2 bases and V 5 bases, and 3 bases lay outside the gene matches. The CDR3 is 14 amino acids. CDR1 is SEHNR and CDR2 is FQNEAQ in the germline V gene (reference sequence). The DNA for the CDR3 is TGTGCCAGCAGCCTACAGGGGGCAAACTATGGCTACACCTTC. Translating it yields CASSLQGANYGYTF.

This sequence joins TRBV19 and TRBJ2-5; D may be TRBD1 (5 bases). Germline V CDR1 and CDR2: LNHDA, SQIVND (reference sequence). With 2 bases removed from V and 7 bases from J, the gap between germline ends came to 14 bases. This CDR3 has 14 residues. The chain's CDR3 is CASSITQDPVTQYF. The DNA of the CDR3 is TGTGCCAGTAGTATAACACAGGACCCGGTGACCCAGTACTTC.

The chain carries TRBV14 and TRBJ2-2, with TRBD1 matching 8 bases. The CDR3 has 15 residues. With V trimmed by 6 bases and J by 4 bases, 7 bases remained unmatched. CDR1 SGHDN and CDR2 FVKESK come from the germline V gene. CDR3 nucleotides: TGTGCCAGCAGTTTAAGGACAGGGCTCACCGGGGAGCTGTTTTTT. Translated, it gives CASSLRTGLTGELFF. The whole variable domain, remainder taken from reference TRBV14 and TRBJ2-2, is EAGVTQFPSHSVIEKGQTVTLRCDPISGHDNLYWYRRVMGKEIKFLLHFVKESKQDESGMPNNRFLAERTGGTYSTLKVQPAELEDSGVYFCASSLRTGLTGELFFGEGSRLTVL.

The chain couples TRBV2 to TRBJ1-4, with a weak D call TRBD1 (5 bases). The germline gives CDR1 SNHLY, CDR2 FYNNEI. V was shortened by 2 bases and J by 3 bases, with 13 bases between the two germline ends. The CDR3 runs to 16 residues. The CDR3 nucleotides read TGTGCCAGCAGTGAAACACCGGGACTGGCTAATGAAAAACTGTTTTTT. Translation: CASSETPGLANEKLFF.

This clone turned up a few times. This chain connects TRBV7-2 to TRBJ1-1; TRBD1 is a possible D gene (6 bases). The germline V and J ends were trimmed by 4 bases and 2 bases, with 11 bases remaining between them. There are 14 residues in the CDR3. Germline values: CDR1 SGHTA, CDR2 FQGNSA. In DNA, the CDR3 is TGTGCCAGCAGCTCTCAGGGGTCTAACACTGAAGCTTTCTTT. Its protein product is CASSSQGSNTEAFF.

This clone has only a few counts. The rearrangement uses TRBV7-9 and TRBJ1-2, with 7 bases matching TRBD1. V shed 8 bases and J 4 bases; nucleotides not matched to a gene: 10. The CDR3 spans 14 residues. The V gene's germline CDR1 is SEHNR and CDR2 FQNEAQ (reference sequence). The CDR3 nucleotides read TGTGCCAGCCACTTAGGGGCAGGGGGCTATGGCTACACCTTC. Protein product: CASHLGAGGYGYTF.

The rearrangement joins TRBV9 to TRBJ2-1, with a weak D call TRBD1 (6 bases). The V gene's germline CDR1 is SGDLS and CDR2 YYNGEE. The CDR3 consists of 15 residues. The V end was cut by 3 bases, the J end by 1 base, with 11 bases between. The CDR3 coding sequence is TGTGCCAGCAGCGAGACAGGCGCTTCCTACAATGAGCAGTTCTTC. Translated, it gives CASSETGASYNEQFF.